One sample yielded the 8 T cell receptor beta chains listed below, sequenced in a study of cytomegalovirus exposure and HLA in healthy donors. Vbeta (60) and Jbeta (13) primers were used in the PCR. Libraries were prepared by immunoSEQ multiplex PCR; TCRdb keeps only in-frame clonotypes and omits some of them. The table includes fewer than 120,000 clones, 80% to 85% detected once. The sample was PBMCs. These receptor sequences come from a woman aged 55-70 years in good health and CMV-seropositive.

This clone was seen more than once but under ten times. The rearrangement joins TRBV7-9 to TRBJ1-1; D is perhaps TRBD1 (5 bases). The CDR3 consists of 13 residues. Looked up from germline, CDR1 is SEHNR and CDR2 is FQNEAQ (reference sequence). V gave up 2 bases and J gave up 3 bases, with 7 bases separating them. CDR3 in DNA: TGTGCCAGCAGCTTACGGGGGGACACTGAAGCTTTCTTT. Translation gives CASSLRGDTEAFF. Full variable domain (outside the CDR3, taken from reference TRBV7-9 and TRBJ1-1): DTGVSQNPRHKITKRGQNVTFRCDPISEHNRLYWYRQTLGQGPEFLTYFQNEAQLEKSRLLSDRFSAERPKGSFSTLEIQRTEQGDSAMYLCASSLRGDTEAFFGQGTRLTVV.

This chain connects TRBV10-2 to TRBJ2-3; 9 bases fit TRBD2. The ends lost 7 bases at V and 4 bases at J; junction bases unmatched: 12. CDR1 WSHSY and CDR2 SAAADI come from the germline V gene. The CDR3 loop spans 16 amino acids. Written as DNA, the CDR3 is TGCGCCAGCAAAATGATAGCGGGAGTTGGCCCAGATACGCAGTATTTT. This sequence encodes CASKMIAGVGPDTQYF.

This chain uses TRBV5-5 with TRBJ2-1, with TRBD1 as a possible D gene (5 bases). V was trimmed by 0 bases and J by 1 base, leaving 8 bases between them. The CDR3 runs 15 residues. Looked up from germline, CDR1 is SGHKS and CDR2 is YYEKEE (reference sequence). CDR3 region: CASSLGQGSYNEQFF. Written as DNA, the CDR3 is TGTGCCAGCAGCTTGGGTCAGGGTTCCTACAATGAGCAGTTCTTC.

The chain links TRBV18 to TRBJ2-7; perhaps TRBD1 as D (6 bases). V lost 6 bases, J lost 2 bases, and 14 bases lay in between. This CDR3 is 14 amino acids long. Germline CDR1 and CDR2: KGHSH and LQKENI. The CDR3 region has the DNA TGTGCCAGCTCCCGCCCGGGACAAACCTACGAGCAGTACTTC. It translates to CASSRPGQTYEQYF. Full variable domain (outside the CDR3, taken from reference TRBV18 and TRBJ2-7): NAGVMQNPRHLVRRRGQEARLRCSPMKGHSHVYWYRQLPEEGLKFMVYLQKENIIDESGMPKERFSAEFPKEGPSILRIQQVVRGDSAAYFCASSRPGQTYEQYFGPGTRLTVT.

On this clone: The germline gene is not matched at one end of the junction; a read error may be the cause. Other DNA sequences of this sample code for an identical CDR3. V and J are TRBV12-5 and TRBJ2-1, with unresolved D. Germline values: CDR1 LGHNT, CDR2 FRNRAP. The CDR3 covers 15 residues. The CDR3 loop is CASGSPMISYNEQFF. The CDR3 DNA reads as TGTGCCAGTGGTTCGCCTATGATCTCCTACAATGAGCAGTTCTTC. Based on the CDR3 plus reference TRBV12-5 and TRBJ2-1, the full variable domain is DARVTQTPRHKVTEMGQEVTMRCQPILGHNTVFWYRQTMMQGLELLAYFRNRAPLDDSGMPKDRFSAEMPDATLATLKIQPSEPRDSAVYFCASGSPMISYNEQFFGPGTRLTVL.

V and J are TRBV11-2 and TRBJ1-4; D remains unclear. Germline CDR1 reads SGHAT; CDR2 reads FQNNGV. With 5 bases removed from V and 5 bases from J, the gap between germline ends came to 9 bases. The CDR3 is made up of 13 amino acids. The CDR3 nucleotides read TGTGCCAGCAGCATGACGGGGAATGAAAAACTGTTTTTT. Its protein is CASSMTGNEKLFF. Filled out from reference TRBV11-2 and TRBJ1-4, the complete variable domain reads EAGVAQSPRYKIIEKRQSVAFWCNPISGHATLYWYQQILGQGPKLLIQFQNNGVVDDSQLPKDRFSAERLKGVDSTLKIQPAKLEDSAVYLCASSMTGNEKLFFGSGTQLSVL.

The CDR3 DNA reads as TGTGCCAGCACCCAGGCCGGGGACTCCTACAATGAGCAGTTCTTC. Amino acid sequence: CASTQAGDSYNEQFF. This chain uses TRBV28 with TRBJ2-1, with D possibly matching TRBD2 (5 bases). This CDR3 is built from 15 residues. V was shortened by 7 bases and J by 0 bases, with 13 bases between the two germline ends. Germline V gene lookup returns CDR1 MDHEN and CDR2 SYDVKM. Filled out from reference TRBV28 and TRBJ2-1, the complete variable domain reads DVKVTQSSRYLVKRTGEKVFLECVQDMDHENMFWYRQDPGLGLRLIYFSYDVKMKEKGDIPEGYSVSREKKERFSLILESASTNQTSMYLCASTQAGDSYNEQFFGPGTRLTVL.

V gene TRBV5-1 combines with J gene TRBJ2-7, with D perhaps matching TRBD2 (5 bases). The V gene lost 4 bases and the J gene lost 0 bases, with 14 bases spanning the gap. The CDR3 is 15 residues long. From germline, CDR1 is SGHRS and CDR2 YFSETQ. The DNA for the CDR3 is TGCGCCAGCAGCGCAAGGACTGGGAGCTCCTACGAGCAGTACTTC. It specifies CASSARTGSSYEQYF. Full variable domain (outside the CDR3, taken from reference TRBV5-1 and TRBJ2-7): KAGVTQTPRYLIKTRGQQVTLSCSPISGHRSVSWYQQTPGQGLQFLFEYFSETQRNKGNFPGRFSGRQFSNSRSEMNVSTLELGDSALYLCASSARTGSSYEQYFGPGTRLTVT.